The 28 T cell receptor beta chains in this list originate from one sample, sequenced in a study of T cells after yellow fever vaccination. TCRdb called the 5' RACE reads again in MiXCR, with one record for every CDR3 protein. The table records around 320,000 distinct CDR3 sequences, 3.5% to 4.5% of them present only once. Sequences were derived from PBMCs, sampled 15 days after the yellow fever booster vaccination. These receptors were taken from a man between 18 and 35 years old who received the YFV17D yellow fever vaccine.

This clonotype was observed at least ten times. The rearrangement uses TRBV7-8 and TRBJ1-5; D is unresolved. V shed 5 bases and J shed 0 bases, with 14 bases lying between them. The CDR3 is 16 amino acids. CDR1 SGHVS and CDR2 FQNEAQ come from the germline V gene. CDR3 region: CASSPYAVNSNQPQHF. CDR3 nucleotides: TGTGCCAGCAGCCCATACGCGGTAAATAGCAATCAGCCCCAGCATTTT.

This clonotype was observed once. A read error may account for a junction end that differs from germline. V is TRBV20-1 and J is TRBJ2-1; no clear D gene. Germline CDR1 DFQATT, CDR2 SNEGSKA (reference sequence). The CDR3 has 15 residues. The CDR3 is CSAKASRSNYYEQFF. In nucleotides, the CDR3 is TGCAGTGCTAAAGCAAGTCGTTCTAACTACTATGAGCAGTTCTTC.

This clonotype was observed many times. This chain links TRBV20-1 with TRBJ1-1; D is perhaps TRBD1 (5 bases). Germline V gene lookup returns CDR1 DFQATT and CDR2 SNEGSKA (reference sequence). Trimming pared 0 bases from V and 3 bases from J, leaving 11 bases between. This CDR3 region has 14 residues. The CDR3 nucleotides are TGCAGTGCTAGAGATGGGGGTTACGACACTGAAGCTTTCTTT. Translated, it gives CSARDGGYDTEAFF.

This clonotype turned up a few times. The chain has TRBV6-6 and TRBJ2-7; 7 nucleotides match TRBD1. This CDR3 has 16 residues. Trimming cost V 3 bases and J 0 bases; bases outside gene matches: 8. Germline V gene lookup returns CDR1 MNHNY and CDR2 SVGAGI (reference sequence). CDR3 in DNA: TGTGCCAGCAGTTATCAACAGGGGCCTAGCTCCTACGAGCAGTACTTC. Protein sequence: CASSYQQGPSSYEQYF.

The chain recombines TRBV7-2 with TRBJ2-2, with D possibly TRBD1 on 6 matching bases. Germline V gene lookup returns CDR1 SGHTA and CDR2 FQGNSA. Trimming stripped 5 bases from V and 8 bases from J, with 15 bases between. The CDR3 sequence is 14 residues long. The CDR3 loop is CASSPEQGPGELFF. In DNA form, the CDR3 reads TGTGCCAGCAGCCCAGAACAGGGTCCGGGGGAGCTGTTTTTT.

This clonotype occurred a few times. V gene TRBV24-1 combines with J gene TRBJ2-1; D is possibly TRBD1 (5 bases). V was pared by 2 bases and J by 5 bases, with 9 bases between. Looked up from germline, CDR1 is KGHDR and CDR2 is SFDVKD. The CDR3 is 14 residues long. The CDR3, as DNA: TGTGCCACCAGTGATTCCTGGGGCCACAATGAGCAGTTCTTC. It yields the protein CATSDSWGHNEQFF.

The sample holds many counts of this clonotype. The V gene is TRBV5-6, the J gene TRBJ1-1; D is undetermined. V lost 4 bases and J 7 bases, leaving 11 bases between the germline ends. The CDR3 loop spans 12 amino acids. CDR1 and CDR2 from the germline V gene are SGHDT and YYEEEE. CDR3 loop: CASSPDGSEAFF. In DNA form, the CDR3 reads TGTGCCAGCAGCCCGGACGGAAGTGAAGCTTTCTTT.

This clonotype was seen only a few times. The chain links TRBV5-5 to TRBJ1-1; D is unclear. The CDR3 length is 17 residues. Trimming took 0 bases from V and 0 from J, leaving 15 bases between them. Germline-derived CDR1 and CDR2 are SGHKS and YYEKEE (reference sequence). The DNA for the CDR3 is TGTGCCAGCAGCTTGGCCAAGCGGGGAAGCTTGAACACTGAAGCTTTCTTT. It specifies CASSLAKRGSLNTEAFF.

This clonotype was counted only a few times. The chain links TRBV18 to TRBJ2-1, with D perhaps matching TRBD1 or TRBD2 (5 bases each). CDR1 is KGHSH and CDR2 is LQKENI in the germline V gene. The germline V and J ends were trimmed by 6 bases and 8 bases, with 14 bases remaining between them. The CDR3 sequence is 13 residues long. CDR3 residues: CASSPGPADEQFF. CDR3 nucleotide sequence: TGTGCCAGCTCCCCGGGACCGGCGGATGAGCAGTTCTTC.

This clonotype was counted at least ten times. The V gene is TRBV5-4, the J gene TRBJ1-1; 7 bases are shared with TRBD1. Germline V CDR1 and CDR2: SGHNT, YYREEE (reference sequence). With 4 bases clipped from V and 6 bases from J, the junction kept 6 bases outside the gene matches. The CDR3 consists of 13 residues. CDR3 DNA: TGTGCCAGCAGCCCCCAGGGGGTCCCTGAAGCTTTCTTT. This gives the protein CASSPQGVPEAFF.

This clonotype came up many times. The V and J genes are TRBV4-1 and TRBJ1-2, with a possible D match to TRBD1 (5 bases). The V gene lost 1 base and the J gene lost 4 bases, with 22 bases spanning the gap. The CDR3 sequence is 18 residues long. CDR1 is MGHRA, CDR2 YSYEKL, per germline. This CDR3 is CASSQGPGTIFRGYGYTF. The CDR3 coding sequence is TGCGCCAGCAGCCAAGGTCCCGGGACCATTTTTCGTGGCTATGGCTACACCTTC.

The rearrangement links TRBV7-9 to TRBJ2-3; TRBD2 aligns across 8 bases. Germline V gene lookup returns CDR1 SEHNR and CDR2 FQNEAQ (reference sequence). This CDR3 region has 16 residues. J gave up 2 bases and V 6 bases, and 10 bases lay outside the gene matches. CDR3 amino acids: CASSAGLGGFTDTQYF. The DNA for the CDR3 is TGTGCCAGCAGTGCGGGACTAGGGGGTTTCACAGATACGCAGTATTTT.

This clonotype was counted at least ten times. The chain carries TRBV9 and TRBJ2-5, with TRBD1 identical over 10 bases. Germline V gene sequence: CDR1 SGDLS, CDR2 YYNGEE. The CDR3 consists of 14 residues. The junction had 4 bases not matched to a gene; V was cut back by 3 bases and J by 5 bases. The DNA of the CDR3 is TGTGCCAGCAGCGCGGGACAGGGGAGGGAGACCCAGTACTTC. Translating it yields CASSAGQGRETQYF.

The chain uses TRBV25-1 and TRBJ1-5; a possible D gene is TRBD1 (5 bases). The V gene's germline CDR1 is MGHDK and CDR2 SYGVNS. Trimming took off 4 bases at V and 5 bases at J, with 15 bases between the two ends. The CDR3 has 15 residues. CDR3 DNA sequence: TGTGCCAGCAGTGGAGGGACGGGGGGGTATCAGCCCCAGCATTTT. Protein: CASSGGTGGYQPQHF.

This clonotype was observed a few times. The chain recombines TRBV12-3 or TRBV12-4 with TRBJ2-3, with a possible D match to TRBD1 (5 bases). The CDR3 totals 13 residues. The V gene lost 5 bases and the J gene lost 1 base, with 7 bases spanning the gap. This CDR3 reads CASSRGRTDTQYF. CDR3 DNA: TGTGCCAGCAGTAGGGGCCGCACAGATACGCAGTATTTT.

This clonotype was seen a few times. The chain carries TRBV10-2 and TRBJ1-1, with no clear D. V dropped 4 bases and J dropped 0 bases, with 15 bases sitting between them. CDR1 and CDR2 from the germline V gene are WSHSY and SAAADI. The CDR3 runs to 16 residues. The CDR3 loop reads CASSGGSLSMNTEAFF. The DNA of the CDR3 is TGCGCCAGCAGTGGTGGCAGTTTGAGTATGAACACTGAAGCTTTCTTT.

The chain links TRBV10-3 to TRBJ2-3; D is undetermined. Germline assignment: CDR1 ENHRY and CDR2 SYGVKD. The CDR3 has 13 residues. Between the trimmed V and J ends, which lost 8 bases and 3 bases, there was a span of 12 bases. CDR3 in DNA: TGTGCCATCCTCTCCCCCGGGACAGATACGCAGTATTTT. Amino acids: CAILSPGTDTQYF.

J is TRBJ1-4 and V is TRBV11-2; D is unclear. V lost 4 bases to trimming and J lost 11 bases, with 11 bases between them. Germline-derived CDR1 and CDR2 are SGHAT and FQNNGV. The CDR3 length is 12 residues. The CDR3 DNA reads TGTGCCAGCAGCTCCCCGACGGGGAAACTGTTTTTT. Encoded protein: CASSSPTGKLFF.

This clonotype was picked up a small number of times. The chain links TRBV29-1 to TRBJ1-1; D not certain. The CDR3 is 14 residues long. Trimming left V 2 bases short and J 0 bases short, with 10 bases between. Germline-derived CDR1 and CDR2 are SQVTM and ANQGSEA. DNA of the CDR3: TGCAGCGTTGAATTAGCACAATTGAACACTGAAGCTTTCTTT. Protein sequence: CSVELAQLNTEAFF.

V is TRBV4-3 and J is TRBJ1-2; 10 nucleotides align to TRBD1. V was pared by 0 bases and J by 8 bases, with 6 bases of the junction left unmatched. The length of the CDR3 is 15 residues. Germline CDR1 and CDR2: LGHNA and YSLEER. Here the CDR3 DNA reads TGCGCCAGCAGCCAAGATTTGGGGACAGGGGTCGGCTACACCTTC. It codes for CASSQDLGTGVGYTF.

This clonotype was recorded at least ten times. This chain connects TRBV4-1 to TRBJ2-7, with 9 bases matching TRBD2. V lost 4 bases to trimming and J lost 0 bases; unmatched junction nucleotides: 16. The CDR3 has 19 residues. The germline gives CDR1 MGHRA, CDR2 YSYEKL. The CDR3 region has the DNA TGCGCCAGCAGCCCTCGGACCTCTCTAGCGGGGAGGAGCTCCTACGAGCAGTACTTC. Protein: CASSPRTSLAGRSSYEQYF.

At least ten counts were recorded for this clonotype. The gene calls are TRBV5-4 and TRBJ2-7; unclear D gene. CDR1 and CDR2 (germline): SGHNT, YYREEE (reference sequence). Trimming removed 0 bases from V and 3 bases from J, with 4 bases in between. This CDR3 is built from 12 residues. CDR3 nucleotide sequence: TGTGCCAGCAGCTTGGGCCGCTACGAGCAGTACTTC. Encoded protein: CASSLGRYEQYF.

This clonotype was detected ten times or more. The chain employs TRBV11-2 and TRBJ2-5; 8 nucleotides match TRBD1. CDR3 length: 15 residues. The germline gives CDR1 SGHAT, CDR2 FQNNGV. Unmatched junction bases numbered 9, after V lost 5 bases and J lost 4 bases. The CDR3 bases are TGTGCCAGCAGCGCCCGGACAGGGTTCGCAGAGACCCAGTACTTC. This gives the protein CASSARTGFAETQYF.

This clonotype appeared many times. The chain carries TRBV6-5 and TRBJ1-5, with D uncertain. Germline assignment: CDR1 MNHEY and CDR2 SVGAGI. V dropped 0 bases and J dropped 4 bases, with 10 bases sitting between them. This CDR3 is built from 15 residues. CDR3 region: CASSYSGGGNQPQHF. The DNA for the CDR3 is TGTGCCAGCAGTTACTCGGGAGGAGGTAATCAGCCCCAGCATTTT.

This clonotype occurred a few times. The chain uses TRBV20-1 and TRBJ2-3, with D perhaps TRBD1 (5 bases). This CDR3 has 13 amino acids. Germline V CDR1 and CDR2: DFQATT, SNEGSKA (reference sequence). The V gene lost 2 bases and the J gene lost 6 bases, with 12 bases spanning the gap. CDR3 sequence (DNA): TGCAGTGCTAGATTAACACCAGGGGATACGCAGTATTTT. Amino acid sequence: CSARLTPGDTQYF.

This clonotype occurred many times. The J gene is TRBJ2-1, the V gene TRBV29-1, with a weak D call TRBD2 (6 bases). The CDR3 is 13 residues long. The germline CDR1 and CDR2 sequences are SQVTM and ANQGSEA. V was cut by 2 bases and J by 9 bases, with 14 bases left in between. The CDR3 coding sequence is TGCAGCGTTGAACTCGGGGGAATCGGTGAGCAGTTCTTC. Translating it yields CSVELGGIGEQFF.

This chain uses TRBV12-3 or TRBV12-4 with TRBJ2-7; 13 bases agree with TRBD2. Trimming cost V 4 bases and J 2 bases; bases outside gene matches: 5. The CDR3 runs 16 residues. The CDR3 coding sequence is TGTGCCAGCAGTTCCCGACTAGCGGGGGGAACCTACGAGCAGTACTTC. This gives the protein CASSSRLAGGTYEQYF.

This clonotype was counted between two and nine times. The chain links TRBV4-3 to TRBJ2-3; no firm D call. CDR3 length equals 17 residues. CDR1 LGHNA and CDR2 YSLEER come from the germline V gene. V was cut by 0 bases and J by 0 bases, with 13 bases left in between. The CDR3 DNA is TGCGCCAGCAGCCAAGAAGACCGATCGTATAGCACAGATACGCAGTATTTT. The encoded protein is CASSQEDRSYSTDTQYF.